This TCR beta chain originates from a study of T cell responses to AZD1222 COVID-19 vaccine. Concerning this clone: Its specificity is unknown.

Assay used: immunoSEQ multiplex PCR; TCRdb lists only in-frame clones, some missing. This sample has around 150,000 clones, with roughly 90% found just once. Study-wide findings and caveats: The CD4 TCRs associated with vaccination extended across spike and predominated at 160-218 and 743-854.

The J segment lost 4 bases and the V segment lost 2 bases, leaving 3 bases of the junction unmatched. Germline V gene data show CDR1 as SGHTA and CDR2 as FQGNSA. The CDR3 is 14 amino acids. This sequence originates from an adult in good health. Here the sequenced sample was peripheral blood, taken on day 0 of AZD1222 vaccination. The J gene is TRBJ2-5, the V gene TRBV7-2, with 8 bases that match TRBD2. In DNA form, the CDR3 reads TGTGCCAGCAGCTTAACCGGGGGGGCAGAGACCCAGTACTTC. This sequence encodes CASSLTGGAETQYF.